Reported below is one T cell receptor (beta chain). Method: immunoSEQ multiplex PCR; TCRdb's copy keeps in-frame clones and lacks some. The repertoire holds about 97,000 clones, roughly 90% seen once, with 2.8% in the top ten. This entry is derived from a study of T cell responses to AZD1222 COVID-19 vaccine. The length of the CDR3 is 17 residues. J gave up 2 bases and V 4 bases, and 7 bases lay outside the gene matches. Germline loops: CDR1 SGHDT, CDR2 YYEEEE. This clonotype was sampled from an adult in good health. The rearrangement joins TRBV5-6 to TRBJ1-3; 12 bases are shared with TRBD1. Sequencing used peripheral blood, obtained on day 0 of AZD1222 vaccination. The CDR3 here is CASSQPGQGAPGNTIYF. Here the CDR3 DNA reads TGTGCCAGCAGCCAACCGGGACAGGGGGCCCCTGGAAACACCATATATTTT.